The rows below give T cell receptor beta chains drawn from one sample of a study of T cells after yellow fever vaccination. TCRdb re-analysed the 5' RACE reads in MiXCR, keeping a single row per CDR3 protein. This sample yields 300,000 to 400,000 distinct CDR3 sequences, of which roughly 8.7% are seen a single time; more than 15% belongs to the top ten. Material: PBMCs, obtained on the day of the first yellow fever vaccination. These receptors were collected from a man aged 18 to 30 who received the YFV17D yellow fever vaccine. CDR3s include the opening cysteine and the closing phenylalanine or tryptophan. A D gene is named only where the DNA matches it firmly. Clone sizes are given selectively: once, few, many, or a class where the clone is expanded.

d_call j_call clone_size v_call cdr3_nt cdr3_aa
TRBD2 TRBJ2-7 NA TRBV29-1 TGCAGCGTTGTGCACGGGGGGGCCTACGAGCAGTACTTC CSVVHGGAYEQYF
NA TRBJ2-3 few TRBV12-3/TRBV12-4 TGTGCCAGCAGTTTATGGGGGGGCCGCACAGATACGCAGTATTTT CASSLWGGRTDTQYF
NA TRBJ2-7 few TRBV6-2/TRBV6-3 TGTGCCAGCACCCCTAGCGACCCCTCCTACGAGCAGTACTTC CASTPSDPSYEQYF
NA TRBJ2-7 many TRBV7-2 TGTGCCAGCACCAGATACGTCGCTAAGGAGCAGTACTTC CASTRYVAKEQYF
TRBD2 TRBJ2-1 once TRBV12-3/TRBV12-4 TGTGCCAGCAGGAGCCTCTCCCGGGGGGACGACAATGAGCAGTTCTTC CASRSLSRGDDNEQFF
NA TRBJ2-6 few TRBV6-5 TGTGCCAGCAGTTCCCTGGATTTTGGAAGGCCTGGGGCCAACGTCCTGACTTTC CASSSLDFGRPGANVLTF
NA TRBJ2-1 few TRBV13 TGTGCCAGCAGCTTAACACTGGTAAACTCCTACAATGAGCAGTTCTTC CASSLTLVNSYNEQFF
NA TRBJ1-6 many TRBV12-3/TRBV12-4 TGTGCCAGCAGCCCTCTGGGCCAGGATTCACCCCTCCACTTT CASSPLGQDSPLHF
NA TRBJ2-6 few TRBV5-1 TGCGCCAGCAGCTCCCAATCAGGCTCTGGGGCCAACGTCCTGACTTTC CASSSQSGSGANVLTF
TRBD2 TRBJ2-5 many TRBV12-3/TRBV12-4 TGTGCCAGCACTCCCTCAGCGGGGGGACAAGAGACCCAGTACTTC CASTPSAGGQETQYF
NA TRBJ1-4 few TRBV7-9 TGTGCCAGCAGCCTCCGGACAGCTTATAATGAAAAACTGTTTTTT CASSLRTAYNEKLFF
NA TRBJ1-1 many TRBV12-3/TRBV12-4 TGTGCCAGCAGTTTACAGGGCGGGTTAACTGAAGCTTTCTTT CASSLQGGLTEAFF
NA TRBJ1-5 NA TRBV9 TGTGCCAGCAGCCGGACGGGAAATAGCAATCAGCCCCAGCATTTT CASSRTGNSNQPQHF
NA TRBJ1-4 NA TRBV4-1 TGCGCCAGCAGCCAAGATCGGGAAGTGCTGTTTTTT CASSQDREVLFF
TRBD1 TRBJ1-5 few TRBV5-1 TGCGCCAGCAGCTTGGAGGGGGCACGCAATCAGCCCCAGCATTTT CASSLEGARNQPQHF
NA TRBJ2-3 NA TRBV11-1 TGTGCCAGCAGATCGAACACAGATACGCAGTATTTT CASRSNTDTQYF
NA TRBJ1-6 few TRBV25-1 TGTGCCAGCGGCTCACCCCTCCACTTT CASGSPLHF
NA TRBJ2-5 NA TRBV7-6 TGTGCCAGCAGCTCCCGGGCCATGGGGGAGACCCAGTACTTC CASSSRAMGETQYF
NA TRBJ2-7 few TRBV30 TGTGCCTGGAGTGTACTCGACAACGAGCAGTACTTC CAWSVLDNEQYF
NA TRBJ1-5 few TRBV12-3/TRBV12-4 TGTGCCAGCCAACATGAAGGGAATCAGCCCCAGCATTTT CASQHEGNQPQHF
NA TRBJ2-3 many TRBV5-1 TGCGCCAGCAGCTTGATCTTAGACCGCACAGATACGCAGTATTTT CASSLILDRTDTQYF
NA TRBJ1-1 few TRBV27 TGTGCCAGCAAAAGAGGGGGAAGGGACACTGAAGCTTTCTTT CASKRGGRDTEAFF
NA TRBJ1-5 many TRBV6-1 TGTGCCAGCACTCCGAGCGACAGCAATCAGCCCCAGCATTTT CASTPSDSNQPQHF